These 21 T cell receptor beta chains came from one sample sequenced in a study of Graves' ophthalmopathy and Graves' hyperthyroidism (dated by TCRdb to the late 2010s). Sequencing took place on an Illumina HiSeq 2000. TCR beta CDR3 regions were amplified from RNA transcripts for repertoire sequencing. The first round was an RT-PCR using HTBI primers with the Qiagen OneStep RT-PCR kit, and this first round was followed by a second-round multiplex PCR, then size selection and purification. TCRdb itself trimmed the public reads at Q25 with fastp, ran MiXCR and retained productive beta chains. Each entry is one CDR3 protein sequence, shown with its most common DNA and genes. This sample lists tens of thousands of distinct CDR3 sequences; approximately 47% were detected once. The ten largest clones take up 4.5% to 5% of the sample. The sequencing sample was made of peripheral blood. These receptors were taken from an adult woman with Graves' ophthalmopathy.

This clonotype came up many times. This chain links TRBV29-1 with TRBJ2-4; a possible D gene is TRBD2 (5 bases). V gave up 6 bases and J gave up 0 bases, with 18 bases separating them. CDR1 is SQVTM, CDR2 ANQGSEA, per germline. CDR3 length equals 16 residues. The CDR3 bases are TGCAGCGTGTATCTCCGGGATTTCTTAGCCAAAAACATTCAGTACTTC. Translating it yields CSVYLRDFLAKNIQYF.

This clonotype has a count of ten or more. The CDR3 DNA is TGTGCCAGCAGTGGGAGCTGGGGCTTCGGAGGCTACACCTTC. It specifies CASSGSWGFGGYTF. The chain has TRBV2 and TRBJ1-2, with D tentatively TRBD1 (5 bases). V was shortened by 4 bases and J by 8 bases, with 17 bases between the two germline ends. The CDR3 is made up of 14 amino acids. The germline gives CDR1 SNHLY, CDR2 FYNNEI.

V gene TRBV25-1 combines with J gene TRBJ2-7, with D maybe TRBD2 (6 bases). The CDR3 loop spans 15 amino acids. Germline V gene sequence: CDR1 MGHDK, CDR2 SYGVNS. V lost 6 bases and J lost 5, with 20 bases in between. CDR3 region: CASSQTSGSGHEQYF. In DNA, the CDR3 is TGTGCCAGCAGCCAGACTAGTGGGTCAGGCCACGAGCAGTACTTC.

J is TRBJ2-1 and V is TRBV20-1; a weak D match, TRBD2 (5 bases). This CDR3 comprises 16 residues. CDR1 DFQATT and CDR2 SNEGSKA come from the germline V gene (reference sequence). Trimming shortened V by 3 bases and J by 7 bases, and 22 bases separated the two germline ends. The CDR3 DNA reads TGCAGTGCTAGTGCGGCTAGCTGGGGATATGGGAATGAGCAGTTCTTC. This gives the protein CSASAASWGYGNEQFF.

The rearrangement uses TRBV5-1 and TRBJ2-5; 8 bases line up with TRBD2. This CDR3 has 17 residues. V lost 4 bases and J lost 4; bases outside the gene matches: 15. Germline V gene sequence: CDR1 SGHRS, CDR2 YFSETQ. The DNA of the CDR3 is TGCGCCAGCAGCAATCTCCGGGACCAGCGGGAGCGAGAGACCCAGTACTTC. It codes for CASSNLRDQRERETQYF.

This clonotype was recorded at least ten times. This may stem from a read error, because a much larger clone lies one nucleotide away. The conserved phenylalanine or tryptophan is not found at the CDR3 terminus, so this likely reflects a read error. The V gene is TRBV7-8, the J gene TRBJ2-5, with D possibly being TRBD1 (5 bases). Germline V CDR1 and CDR2: SGHVS, FQNEAQ. The CDR3 loop spans 14 amino acids. CDR3 amino acids: CASSLDSGQETQYL. Written as DNA, the CDR3 is TGTGCCAGCAGCTTAGACTCAGGGCAAGAGACTCAGTACCTC.

V is TRBV29-1 and J is TRBJ2-1; possible D gene TRBD2, 6 bases. The germline V gene has CDR1 SQVTM and CDR2 ANQGSEA. CDR3 length: 11 residues. Trimming removed 7 bases from V and 4 bases from J, with 8 bases in between. CDR3 sequence: CSGGVYNEQFF. In DNA, the CDR3 is TGCAGCGGCGGGGTTTACAATGAGCAGTTCTTC.

This clonotype was counted at least ten times. This chain connects TRBV20-1 to TRBJ2-7, with D tentatively TRBD1 (6 bases). This CDR3 comprises 14 residues. Germline CDR1 is DFQATT and CDR2 is SNEGSKA (reference sequence). Trimming cost V 6 bases and J 6 bases, with 21 bases left between them. CDR3 coding DNA: TGCAGTGCCCCCAATCGAGGGGGTAGGGGCGAGCAGTACTTC. This translates into CSAPNRGGRGEQYF.

This clonotype appeared many times. The V call is TRBV6-4, the J call TRBJ2-1; 7 bases are a match to TRBD2. V dropped 5 bases and J dropped 8; count of bases not matched to a gene: 6. The CDR3 is 13 amino acids. The germline V gene encodes CDR1 MRHNA and CDR2 SNTAGT. In DNA form, the CDR3 reads TGTGCCAGCAGTAGGACTAGTAGAGATGAGCAGTTCTTC. This codes for CASSRTSRDEQFF.

The chain employs TRBV9 and TRBJ2-1; TRBD2 matches at 9 bases. V shed 6 bases and J 7 bases; nucleotides not matched to a gene: 8. Germline V CDR1 and CDR2: SGDLS, YYNGEE. The CDR3 has 14 amino acids. CDR3 DNA sequence: TGTGCCAGCACCAATAGCGGGGGAGCTAATGAGCAGTTCTTC. It yields the protein CASTNSGGANEQFF.

With regard to this clonotype: Germline and junction disagree at one end, which may indicate a read error. The chain uses TRBV20-1 and TRBJ2-5, with TRBD2 as a possible D gene (6 bases). This CDR3 contains 13 residues. The germline V gene has CDR1 DFQATT and CDR2 SNEGSKA (reference sequence). The CDR3 is CSIRRESQETQCF. CDR3 in DNA: TGCAGCATCAGGAGGGAGTCACAAGAGACCCAGTGCTTC.

The rearrangement joins TRBV29-1 to TRBJ2-1, with a tentative D call TRBD2 (6 bases). The CDR3 totals 14 residues. Germline assignment: CDR1 SQVTM and CDR2 ANQGSEA. Trimming pared 3 bases from V and 7 bases from J, leaving 16 bases between. Here the CDR3 DNA reads TGCAGCGTTGATGGGCGGGGCAGTGGGAATGAGCAGTTCTTC. It encodes CSVDGRGSGNEQFF.

The chain links TRBV6-5 to TRBJ2-1; 7 bases map to TRBD1. V shed 6 bases, J shed 16 bases, and the junction held 6 bases outside the gene matches. CDR1 and CDR2 from the germline V gene are MNHEY and SVGAGI. CDR3 length: 10 residues. CDR3 amino acids: CASRQGPNFF. The CDR3, as DNA: TGTGCCAGCAGACAGGGGCCCAACTTCTTC.

With regard to this clonotype: A single base separates this from a much larger clone, so it may be a read error. The chain has TRBV4-1 and TRBJ2-2; no firm D call. The CDR3 extends over 17 amino acids. Looked up from germline, CDR1 is MGHRA and CDR2 is YSYEKL. In DNA form, the CDR3 reads TGCGCCGGCAGCACCCAAAGTCGGCTACCGAACACCGGGGAGCTGTTTTTT. Translated: CAGSTQSRLPNTGELFF.

This clonotype occurred many times. J is TRBJ1-2 and V is TRBV28, with 8 bases lining up with TRBD1. The germline CDR1 and CDR2 sequences are MDHEN and SYDVKM. V was clipped by 3 bases and J by 1 base; unmatched bases: 4. This CDR3 contains 15 residues. The CDR3 nucleotides are TGTGCCAGCAGTTTTCCCAGGGGGCTTAACTATGGCTACACCTTC. Amino acids: CASSFPRGLNYGYTF.

The sample holds many counts of this clonotype. CDR3 DNA: TGCGCCAGCAGCTTGGGAGTGGGGGCCCAAGAGACCCAGTACTTC. Translating gives CASSLGVGAQETQYF. The chain is built from TRBV5-1 and TRBJ2-5, with D possibly matching TRBD1 (6 bases). Germline assignment: CDR1 SGHRS and CDR2 YFSETQ. V lost 0 bases and J 1 base, leaving 10 bases between the germline ends. The CDR3 extends over 15 amino acids.

Many counts were recorded for this clonotype. The chain is built from TRBV5-1 and TRBJ2-7; tentatively, D is TRBD2 (5 bases). CDR1 and CDR2 from the germline V gene are SGHRS and YFSETQ. The CDR3 extends over 14 amino acids. Trimming cost V 3 bases and J 9 bases, with 19 bases left between them. This CDR3 is CASSSGLLNLGQYF. The CDR3 DNA reads as TGCGCCAGCAGCTCCGGACTCCTTAACCTGGGGCAGTACTTC.

The chain recombines TRBV9 with TRBJ2-6; perhaps TRBD1 as D (5 bases). The germline V gene encodes CDR1 SGDLS and CDR2 YYNGEE. The germline V and J ends were trimmed by 1 base and 0 bases, with 17 bases remaining between them. There are 19 residues in the CDR3. The CDR3 bases are TGTGCCAGCAGCGTACGCTCGGACAAACCCTTCTCTGGGGCCAACGTCCTGACTTTC. This sequence encodes CASSVRSDKPFSGANVLTF.

The chain employs TRBV19 and TRBJ2-1; weak D call: TRBD2 (6 bases). With 4 bases removed from V and 5 bases from J, the gap between germline ends came to 21 bases. The CDR3 contains 17 residues. CDR1 LNHDA and CDR2 SQIVND come from the germline V gene (reference sequence). CDR3 region: CASSRRTKGPYNNEQFF. The CDR3 DNA follows: TGTGCCAGTAGTAGAAGGACTAAGGGCCCTTATAACAATGAGCAGTTCTTC.

CDR3: CASRSGPITGELFF. The CDR3 nucleotides are TGTGCCTCAAGGTCGGGGCCGATCACCGGGGAGCTGTTTTTT. The chain is built from TRBV30 and TRBJ2-2; TRBD1 or TRBD2 may be the D gene (5 bases each). V was clipped by 7 bases and J by 4 bases, with 16 bases between them. This CDR3 contains 14 residues. Germline loops: CDR1 GTSNPN, CDR2 SVGIG (reference sequence).

The chain combines TRBV9 with TRBJ2-2; a possible D gene is TRBD2 (5 bases). CDR1 is SGDLS, CDR2 YYNGEE, per germline. V was cut by 4 bases and J by 5 bases, with 12 bases left in between. The CDR3 spans 14 residues. The CDR3 loop reads CASSPGLETGELFF. DNA of the CDR3: TGTGCCAGCAGCCCAGGACTGGAAACCGGGGAGCTGTTTTTT. The full variable domain, rest sourced from reference TRBV9 and TRBJ2-2, is DSGVTQTPKHLITATGQRVTLRCSPRSGDLSVYWYQQSLDQGLQFLIQYYNGEERAKGNILERFSAQQFPDLHSELNLSSLELGDSALYFCASSPGLETGELFFGEGSRLTVL.